This TCR beta chain was profiled in a study of beta chain features in type 1 diabetes (dated by TCRdb to the late 2010s). About the study as a whole: Patients and healthy donors did not differ in mean age, gender distribution, total cell number or subset yield. The study compared the TCRB repertoires of sorted circulating CD4+ T cell subsets in recently diagnosed type 1 diabetes patients with those in matched healthy donors. Regulatory and stem cell-like memory subsets were isolated from only 8 patients and roughly eight healthy donors, whereas naive and central memory subsets came from all 28 donors. A total of approximately 110,000,000 sorted cells were examined across all samples, and a strong correlation was observed between cell number per subset and RNA yield.

The High Capacity cDNA Reverse Transcription Kit was used to reverse transcribe all of the isolated RNA, meaning that expressed TCRB transcripts were what got sequenced. Naive, central memory and regulatory T cell samples underwent deep immunoSEQ sequencing, averaging about 3.57 million total reads per sample. Sorted cells were lysed in RLT buffer, and RNA was extracted using DNase-treated RNeasy Micro or Mini kits according to cell number. To prevent cross-contamination, each cell subset was processed individually, whereas patient and healthy donor samples were processed jointly. TCRB sequences were amplified from cDNA with the immunoSEQ multiplex PCR, producing 87-bp fragments spanning the CDR3 region. Amplicons were sequenced on the Illumina HiSeq platform. The source study handled its data this way. PCR bias was computationally corrected using synthetic template baselines, reads within Hamming distance 2 were collapsed, and singletons that could not be merged were discarded. By aligning reads against IMGT, V, D and J genes, CDR3 length, and insertions or deletions at six rearrangement sites were assigned. Within each subset, clonotype counts were normalized to the number of sorted cells before true diversity and Gini coefficients were calculated with the tcR R package. Repertoire sharing was quantified using the overlap coefficient calculated on TCRB nucleotide sequences. Out-of-frame TCRB sequences from naive cells were analyzed to stand in for the pre-selection repertoire. In TCRdb, the immuneACCESS table is reduced to in-frame sequences with V and J assigned. These tables do not hold every clone; where another copy was compared, an unresolved V gene accounts for under half, and the others remain unexplained. V, J and clone size are taken as reported in that table, and D and trimming were inferred from the DNA itself. The sample table contains under 350,000 clones; only one count was recorded for 13% to 15% of them. The biggest ten clones account for 0.017% of the sample.

Each donor gave one peripheral blood draw, approximately 100 mL on average, collected into heparinised tubes. A BD FACSAria II and a panel including CD45RO, CCR7, CD25, CD127, CD95 and CD27 were used to sort naive, central memory, regulatory and stem cell-like memory CD4+ T cells. Purity was above 98% for every sorted population. PBMCs were separated immediately by Lymphoprep density gradient centrifugation and were stained directly, without being cultured. So that batch effects would be minimized, each experiment stained and sorted samples in pairs, pairing one healthy donor with one patient. Results and caveats for the whole study, not just this receptor: Patients with type 1 diabetes made fewer insertions and deleted more nucleotides at VDJ recombination sites, implying thymic rearrangement abnormalities. Naive, central memory and regulatory TCRB repertoires appeared more similar among patients than among healthy donors. In all four CD4+ subsets, TCRB CDR3 length was moderately but significantly shorter in type 1 diabetes patients. Shorter templates might be favored by PCR, yet because patient and control samples were amplified and corrected together, any such skew would affect both groups equally. Only small numbers of individuals were included in the HLA sub-analyses, which left unresolved whether HLA type had any influence on TCRB rearrangement. Because cDNA rather than genomic DNA was sequenced, highly expressing activated cells could have been over-represented, although no difference in activation and CD3 levels was found between groups.

Points on this clone: Its antigen remains unidentified. No base quality information exists; no much larger clone differs at one position.

V is reduced by 5 bases and J by 9 bases, leaving a spacing of 14 bases between them. The germline V gene encodes CDR1 MDHEN and CDR2 SYDVKM. Spanning cysteine to phenylalanine, the CDR3 consists of 12 amino acids. Kept here is only the CDR3 DNA, which spans 36 bases and is read in frame from base 1. The TCR sequence derives from a man younger than 40 with type 1 diabetes. This sequence uses TRBV28 and TRBJ2-7; TRBD1 is a weak D gene call, 6 bases matching. The sample comprised naive CD4+ T cells from blood. The sample's cell subset or site label is to be understood as: true naive CD4+ T cells. The CDR3 region reads CASSPTGLAQYF. The nucleotide sequence is TGTGCCAGCAGTCCAACAGGGTTGGCGCAGTACTTC.